This is a list of T cell receptor beta chains from one sample in a study of cytomegalovirus exposure and HLA in healthy donors. The assay was immunoSEQ multiplex PCR, and TCRdb's table has in-frame clones only and misses some. Of 120,000 to 150,000 clones in the sample, approximately 87% were seen once. Sequencing input: PBMCs. These receptors were taken from a man aged 18-30 years in good health and CMV-seronegative. The CDR3 runs from the conserved cysteine through the conserved F or W. D genes are given only for firm matches. Size is stated for part of the rows, as once, few or many counts, or as a class when the clone is expanded.

v_call,j_call,cdr3_length,clone_size,d_call,cdr3_nt,cdr3_aa
TRBV6-5,TRBJ1-2,14,NA,NA,TGTGCCAGCAGTAGGTACGACAGGACCTATGGCTACACCTTC,CASSRYDRTYGYTF
TRBV7-2,TRBJ1-2,11,once,NA,TGTGCCAGCAGCCCAGACTATGGCTACACCTTC,CASSPDYGYTF
TRBV7-6,TRBJ2-7,13,NA,NA,TGTGCCAGCAGCACCTCACTACAAGCCGAGCAGTACTTC,CASSTSLQAEQYF
TRBV5-1,TRBJ1-1,14,NA,NA,TGCGCCTCCCAAGGGCCACCTAGCGACACTGAAGCTTTCTTT,CASQGPPSDTEAFF
TRBV7-2,TRBJ2-2,14,NA,TRBD1,TGTGCCAGCAGTTGGACAGGGGACGCCGGGGAGCTGTTTTTT,CASSWTGDAGELFF
TRBV11-2,TRBJ2-3,15,NA,NA,TGTGCCAGCAGAGATGGAAATCGGGGCACAGATACGCAGTATTTT,CASRDGNRGTDTQYF
TRBV5-4,TRBJ2-1,17,NA,NA,TGTGCCAGCAGCTTGGTGGCGGGACTTAGCTCCTACAATGAGCAGTTCTTC,CASSLVAGLSSYNEQFF
TRBV7-9,TRBJ2-7,15,NA,TRBD1,TGTGCCAGCAGCCCGCGACAGGGGGTTCTAAACGAGCAGTACTTC,CASSPRQGVLNEQYF
TRBV5-8,TRBJ2-5,18,once,NA,TGTGCCAGCAGCTTGTATGGAGAACAAAAACTCGCCCAAGAGACCCAGTACTTC,CASSLYGEQKLAQETQYF
TRBV4-3,TRBJ2-7,18,NA,NA,TGCGCCAGCAGCCAAGTAGCATTACCGACAGTCGGGTACTACGAGCAGTACTTC,CASSQVALPTVGYYEQYF
TRBV10-3,TRBJ1-1,13,NA,NA,TGTGCCATCAGTGAATCAGGGCGCACTGAAGCTTTCTTT,CAISESGRTEAFF
TRBV21-1,TRBJ2-7,18,NA,NA,TGTGCCAGCAGCAAAGAGCCCGGACAGGGTATGGTACGCTACGAGCAGTACTTC,CASSKEPGQGMVRYEQYF
TRBV29-1,TRBJ2-2,13,NA,NA,TGCGGCGTTGCCCAGGGATCGACCGGGGAGCTGTTTTTT,CGVAQGSTGELFF
TRBV6-6,TRBJ1-1,16,NA,NA,TGTGCCAGCACCGTATCCCAGGGAGGAGGGCTCACTGAAGCTTTCTTT,CASTVSQGGGLTEAFF
TRBV27,TRBJ2-7,15,NA,TRBD2,TGTGCCAGCAGCCCCCTAGCGGAGGAATCCTACGAGCAGTACTTC,CASSPLAEESYEQYF
TRBV6-1,TRBJ2-7,14,NA,NA,TGTGCCAGCAGCGAACAGGGCGTTAGCTACGAGCAGTACTTC,CASSEQGVSYEQYF
TRBV6-6,TRBJ2-5,15,NA,TRBD2,TGTGCCAGCAGTTACTTGGGGACTATCCAAGAGACCCAGTACTTC,CASSYLGTIQETQYF
TRBV5-1,TRBJ2-2,15,NA,NA,TGCGCCAGCAGCTTTTTTTTCGGGGAGACCGGGGAGCTGTTTTTT,CASSFFFGETGELFF
TRBV2,TRBJ1-2,14,NA,NA,TGTGCCAGCAGTGAAGCCGCCAGGGTCTATGGCTACACCTTC,CASSEAARVYGYTF
TRBV9,TRBJ2-7,14,many,TRBD2,TGTGCCAGCAGCGCTAGCGGGGTAGGGTACGAGCAGTACTTC,CASSASGVGYEQYF
TRBV10-3,TRBJ2-1,16,NA,TRBD2,TGTGCCATCAGTGGGCACGGAATAGCGGGGAGTAATGAGCAGTTCTTC,CAISGHGIAGSNEQFF
TRBV4-3,TRBJ2-1,16,NA,TRBD2,TGCGCCAGCAGCCAAGTGGGACTAGCGGGAGGGAATGAGCAGTTCTTC,CASSQVGLAGGNEQFF
TRBV6-4,TRBJ2-1,14,NA,TRBD2,TGTGCCAGCAGTGACGGCGGGGGGGCTAATGAGCAGTTCTTC,CASSDGGGANEQFF
TRBV6-4,TRBJ1-1,13,NA,NA,TGTGCCAGCAGGTACACAGAGAACACTGAAGCTTTCTTT,CASRYTENTEAFF
TRBV6-1,TRBJ1-1,14,NA,NA,TGTGCCAGCAGCGTGGGGGCTGTGGGGACTGAAGCTTTCTTT,CASSVGAVGTEAFF
TRBV5-4,TRBJ1-1,16,NA,TRBD1,TGTGCCAGCAGCTTGGGGACAGGGGGCGCAAACACTGAAGCTTTCTTT,CASSLGTGGANTEAFF
TRBV30,TRBJ2-1,13,few,NA,TGTGCCTGGAGGATGTTTCGGGGGAATGAGCAGTTCTTC,CAWRMFRGNEQFF
TRBV4-3,TRBJ2-5,15,NA,TRBD2,TGCGCCAGCAGCCAAACCCGGACTAGCGGAGAGACCCAGTACTTC,CASSQTRTSGETQYF
TRBV18,TRBJ1-4,16,NA,TRBD1,TGTGCCAGCTCACCGAGGGACAGGGGACTTAATGAAAAACTGTTTTTT,CASSPRDRGLNEKLFF
TRBV27,TRBJ1-6,12,NA,NA,TGTGCCAGCCGACAGAATAATTCACCCCTCCACTTT,CASRQNNSPLHF